The T cell receptor beta chain under discussion was sequenced for a study of blood T cell repertoires in COVID-19. Study summary: The analysed material was cDNA or gDNA that came from T cells, B-cell-depleted T cells, or PBMCs.

The table came from immunoSEQ multiplex PCR; TCRdb's copy has only in-frame clones and leaves some out. The top ten clones hold 2.6% of a sample with approximately 320,000 clones, about 88% of them seen once. Residents of under 25 US areas, aged about 18 to 95 years, made up the participants. Allocation to cohorts depended on clinical history reported by the participants. Cohort 3 donors were reported recovered after two negative PCRs, clearance, or symptom resolution. Trimming stripped 5 bases from V and 5 bases from J, with 18 bases between. The CDR3 spans 15 residues. Germline values: CDR1 LGHDT, CDR2 YNNKEL (reference sequence).

This clonotype originated in a man aged 55-75 years who had recovered from COVID-19. Sample: PBMCs or T cells enriched from blood (not recorded which). The V gene is TRBV3-1 (or the pseudogene TRBV3-2), the J gene TRBJ2-5; weak D call: TRBD2 (6 bases). For the CDR3, the DNA is TGTGCCAGCAGCTCCGGCGGGGACCCCCCCGAGACCCAGTACTTC. Amino acid sequence: CASSSGGDPPETQYF.